This record looks at one T cell receptor beta chain sequence and its context. Its target is not known. The data originate from a study of T cell responses to AZD1222 COVID-19 vaccine. Study-wide results and caveats: Nearly half of unique spike-specific TCRs reportedly avoided B.1.351 and B.1.1.7 mutated regions. Just five or six AZD1222 recipients tested seropositive at baseline. The donor cohort was predominantly white British with a female majority, and clonal diversity may have been underestimated.

The CDR3 consists of 17 residues. The V gene lost 0 bases and the J gene lost 4 bases, with 16 bases spanning the gap. Germline values: CDR1 SGDLS, CDR2 YYNGEE. Some clones are missing from TCRdb's copy, which holds only in-frame ones; the method was immunoSEQ multiplex PCR. The data hold under 130,000 clones, with less than 95% observed a single time. The source was peripheral blood, collected on day 0 of AZD1222 vaccination. This TCR was recovered from an adult in good health. The chain recombines TRBV9 with TRBJ2-2, with D possibly being TRBD2 (5 bases). The CDR3 region has the DNA TGTGCCAGCAGCGTAGTCTCCAGGCCCGGGGTCACCGGGGAGCTGTTTTTT. Translating gives CASSVVSRPGVTGELFF. Full variable domain (missing parts from reference TRBV9 and TRBJ2-2): DSGVTQTPKHLITATGQRVTLRCSPRSGDLSVYWYQQSLDQGLQFLIQYYNGEERAKGNILERFSAQQFPDLHSELNLSSLELGDSALYFCASSVVSRPGVTGELFFGEGSRLTVL.